These 24 T cell receptor beta chains originate from one sample sequenced in a study of shared clonotypes between healthy human individuals. CD8 cells regarded as naive lacked CD45RO, were positively chosen for CCR7, and omitted terminally differentiated effector memory CD45RA+ cells. TCRdb keeps only in-frame clones here, not all; method: immunoSEQ multiplex PCR. The sample includes around 1.9 million clones, approximately 92% of them seen just once. The specimen sequenced was naive CD8+ T cells from PBMCs. The receptors come from a man aged 18 to 30 in good health. Some clones in this sample may be carry-over from other donors' samples.

This chain connects TRBV28 to TRBJ1-1; D possibly corresponds to TRBD1 (6 bases). The V gene lost 3 bases and the J gene lost 0 bases, with 17 bases spanning the gap. Germline V gene lookup returns CDR1 MDHEN and CDR2 SYDVKM. CDR3 size: 17 residues. The CDR3 region has the DNA TGTGCCAGCAGTTTTACTTCCAGGGGCTTGATGAACACTGAAGCTTTCTTT. Its protein product is CASSFTSRGLMNTEAFF. The variable domain in full, completed from reference TRBV28 and TRBJ1-1, reads DVKVTQSSRYLVKRTGEKVFLECVQDMDHENMFWYRQDPGLGLRLIYFSYDVKMKEKGDIPEGYSVSREKKERFSLILESASTNQTSMYLCASSFTSRGLMNTEAFFGQGTRLTVV.

The chain recombines TRBV27 with TRBJ2-7; 7 positions agree with TRBD1. Germline V gene sequence: CDR1 MNHEY, CDR2 SMNVEV (reference sequence). The CDR3 covers 16 residues. V lost 3 bases to trimming and J lost 3 bases; unmatched junction nucleotides: 11. In DNA, the CDR3 is TGTGCCAGCAGTTTGGACTCGGGACAGTACCTCTACGAGCAGTACTTC. This encodes CASSLDSGQYLYEQYF.

This clone showed up just once. This sequence joins TRBV30 and TRBJ2-7, with 7 nucleotides matching TRBD1. This CDR3 has 14 residues. V gave up 3 bases and J gave up 5 bases; unmatched junction bases: 10. Germline V lookup: CDR1 GTSNPN, CDR2 SVGIG (reference sequence). The CDR3 region has the DNA TGTGCCTGGAGCCACAGGGGAAAAGGGGACGAGCAGTACTTC. It specifies CAWSHRGKGDEQYF.

This rearrangement joins TRBV29-1 to TRBJ2-1; D is unresolved. CDR1 and CDR2 from the germline V gene are SQVTM and ANQGSEA. There are 14 residues in the CDR3. V was trimmed by 4 bases and J by 0 bases, leaving 10 bases between them. CDR3 sequence: CSVGSSSSYNEQFF. In nucleotides, the CDR3 is TGCAGCGTTGGATCATCTAGCTCCTACAATGAGCAGTTCTTC.

CDR3 DNA sequence: TGCGCCAGCAGCACGGTTAGGGTGGATGATAGCAATCAGCCCCAGCATTTT. Its protein product is CASSTVRVDDSNQPQHF. V usage is TRBV4-1 and J usage is TRBJ1-5; D is unresolved. The CDR3 has 17 amino acids. Per the germline V gene, CDR1 is MGHRA and CDR2 is YSYEKL. V was pared by 5 bases and J by 0 bases, with 17 bases between.

The chain is built from TRBV27 and TRBJ2-3; no reliable D call. The CDR3 is 14 residues long. The germline V gene encodes CDR1 MNHEY and CDR2 SMNVEV (reference sequence). The germline V and J ends were trimmed by 5 bases and 2 bases, with 11 bases remaining between them. CDR3: CASSTQGFTDTQYF. In nucleotides, the CDR3 is TGTGCCAGCAGTACCCAAGGGTTCACAGATACGCAGTATTTT.

The chain is built from TRBV7-6 and TRBJ2-2; TRBD1 aligns across 8 bases. Germline values: CDR1 SGHVS, CDR2 FNYEAQ. This CDR3 has 17 amino acids. The J segment lost 0 bases and the V segment lost 5 bases, leaving 8 bases of the junction unmatched. The CDR3: CASSTRRQGTNTGELFF. CDR3 bases: TGTGCCAGCAGCACGCGTCGACAGGGGACGAACACCGGGGAGCTGTTTTTT.

The J gene is TRBJ2-7, the V gene TRBV28; the D is unclear. This CDR3 has 13 residues. Trimming removed 3 bases at V and 4 bases at J, with 10 bases between. Germline CDR1 reads MDHEN; CDR2 reads SYDVKM. The CDR3, as DNA: TGTGCCAGCAGTTTGGTGGCTAAATACGAGCAGTACTTC. This gives the protein CASSLVAKYEQYF.

CDR3 coding DNA: TGTGCCTGGAGTCACGGGCCAGGGGATTCCTACGAGCAGTACTTC. It codes for CAWSHGPGDSYEQYF. The gene calls are TRBV30 and TRBJ2-7; maybe TRBD1 (6 bases). Trimming cost V 2 bases and J 1 base, with 15 bases left between them. In germline, CDR1 is GTSNPN, CDR2 SVGIG (reference sequence). The CDR3 runs 15 residues.

The rearrangement joins TRBV19 to TRBJ1-1; D remains ambiguous. The V end was cut by 6 bases, the J end by 1 base, with 12 bases between. This CDR3 is built from 14 residues. The germline V gene has CDR1 LNHDA and CDR2 SQIVND (reference sequence). The CDR3 nucleotides are TGTGCCAGTAGGATGGGTGTGGGGAACACTGAAGCTTTCTTT. This codes for CASRMGVGNTEAFF. Drawing the rest from reference TRBV19 and TRBJ1-1, the complete variable domain is DGGITQSPKYLFRKEGQNVTLSCEQNLNHDAMYWYRQDPGQGLRLIYYSQIVNDFQKGDIAEGYSVSREKKESFPLTVTSAQKNPTAFYLCASRMGVGNTEAFFGQGTRLTVV.

V usage is TRBV9 and J usage is TRBJ2-7; D unresolved. Per germline, CDR1 SGDLS and CDR2 YYNGEE. The CDR3 covers 14 residues. V was trimmed by 0 bases and J by 3 bases, leaving 10 bases between them. CDR3 protein: CASSVGTEHYEQYF. The CDR3, as DNA: TGTGCCAGCAGCGTAGGGACGGAACACTACGAGCAGTACTTC.

The genes are TRBV4-3 and TRBJ2-7; D is possibly TRBD2 (6 bases). The ends were cut back, 0 bases at V and 2 bases at J, with 17 bases in the middle. CDR1 and CDR2 (germline): LGHNA, YSLEER. There are 17 residues in the CDR3. The CDR3 here is CASSQDRGLARPYEQYF. CDR3 nucleotide sequence: TGCGCCAGCAGCCAAGATAGAGGCCTAGCGAGGCCCTACGAGCAGTACTTC.

The J gene is TRBJ2-1, the V gene TRBV7-3; TRBD1 aligns across 10 bases. The V and J ends lost 5 bases and 8 bases, in that order; junction bases with no gene match: 9. The CDR3 consists of 15 residues. Germline V gene lookup returns CDR1 SGHTA and CDR2 FQGTGA. CDR3 region: CASSPDRGWVHEQFF. The CDR3 DNA reads TGTGCCAGCAGCCCGGACAGGGGGTGGGTGCATGAGCAGTTCTTC. The whole variable domain, filled in from reference TRBV7-3 and TRBJ2-1, reads GAGVSQTPSNKVTEKGKYVELRCDPISGHTALYWYRQSLGQGPEFLIYFQGTGAADDSGLPNDRFFAVRPEGSVSTLKIQRTERGDSAVYLCASSPDRGWVHEQFFGPGTRLTVL.

As regards this clone: Other DNA sequences in the sample encode the same CDR3. The chain couples TRBV11-2 to TRBJ2-3; D is undetermined. Germline lookup yields CDR1 SGHAT and CDR2 FQNNGV. Deletions cut 2 bases from V and 4 bases from J, with 4 bases between. The CDR3 length is 12 residues. CDR3 region: CASSLTADTQYF. CDR3 in DNA: TGTGCCAGCAGCTTAACCGCAGATACGCAGTATTTT.

As regards this clone: Different DNA sequences within this sample yield the same CDR3. The genes are TRBV27 and TRBJ2-1, with unresolved D. Germline V gene sequence: CDR1 MNHEY, CDR2 SMNVEV (reference sequence). This CDR3 is 15 amino acids long. Trimming left V 0 bases short and J 4 bases short, with 10 bases between. CDR3 loop: CASSLSSPSYNEQFF. The CDR3 nucleotides are TGTGCCAGCAGTTTATCGAGCCCCAGTTACAATGAGCAGTTCTTC.

A remark on this clone: Other DNA sequences in this sample translate to the same CDR3. The rearrangement joins TRBV27 to TRBJ2-1; TRBD2 might be the D (5 bases). The V gene's germline CDR1 is MNHEY and CDR2 SMNVEV (reference sequence). Trimming removed 0 bases from V and 7 bases from J, with 7 bases in between. The CDR3 loop spans 13 amino acids. CDR3 DNA sequence: TGTGCCAGCAGTTTATCTAGCGTTAATGAGCAGTTCTTC. The encoded protein is CASSLSSVNEQFF.

The chain joins TRBV27 to TRBJ2-7, with 10 bases lining up with TRBD2. Trimming removed 5 bases from V and 3 bases from J; junction bases left unmatched: 4. Germline lookup yields CDR1 MNHEY and CDR2 SMNVEV (reference sequence). The CDR3 has 14 amino acids. CDR3 in amino acids: CASSGLADNYEQYF. The DNA of the CDR3 is TGTGCCAGCAGTGGACTAGCGGACAACTACGAGCAGTACTTC.

CDR3 DNA: TGTGCCAGCAGTTACTCCCCTCGACAGGGAGACGAGCAGTACTTC. Residues: CASSYSPRQGDEQYF. This rearrangement joins TRBV6-6 to TRBJ2-7, with 7 bases identical to TRBD1. CDR3 length: 15 amino acids. Trimming removed 0 bases from V and 5 bases from J; junction bases left unmatched: 7. CDR1 is MNHNY and CDR2 is SVGAGI in the germline V gene (reference sequence).

This chain uses TRBV11-2 with TRBJ2-1; D is perhaps TRBD2 (5 bases). This CDR3 has 16 residues. Germline CDR1 reads SGHAT; CDR2 reads FQNNGV. V shed 1 base and J shed 4 bases, with 14 bases lying between them. CDR3 sequence: CASSLGSSGPYNEQFF. The CDR3 DNA sequence: TGTGCCAGCAGCTTAGGGTCCAGCGGACCATACAATGAGCAGTTCTTC.

The rearrangement uses TRBV10-3 and TRBJ2-1; 8 positions agree with TRBD2. This CDR3 has 15 residues. Per the germline V gene, CDR1 is ENHRY and CDR2 is SYGVKD. The trim removed 4 bases at V and 10 bases at J, leaving 12 bases unmatched. This CDR3 is CAISGTAGGPREQFF. The CDR3 nucleotides read TGTGCCATCAGTGGGACGGCGGGAGGTCCAAGGGAGCAGTTCTTC.

As to this clone: The same CDR3 can be traced to other DNA sequences in this sample. The chain joins TRBV7-9 to TRBJ1-4; D is unclear. The CDR3 spans 12 residues. V was shortened by 4 bases and J by 7 bases, with 7 bases between the two germline ends. From germline, CDR1 is SEHNR and CDR2 FQNEAQ (reference sequence). CDR3 residues: CASSSRGEKLFF. CDR3 nucleotide sequence: TGTGCCAGCAGCTCAAGAGGTGAAAAACTGTTTTTT.

The rearrangement uses TRBV9 and TRBJ2-1; D possibly corresponds to TRBD2 (6 bases). Germline lookup yields CDR1 SGDLS and CDR2 YYNGEE. The CDR3 is 14 amino acids. Trimming took off 4 bases at V and 8 bases at J, with 16 bases between the two ends. The CDR3 DNA is TGTGCCAGCAGCCAACAACTAGCCCTCGATGAGCAGTTCTTC. Its translation is CASSQQLALDEQFF. Supplemented by reference TRBV9 and TRBJ2-1, the full variable domain reads DSGVTQTPKHLITATGQRVTLRCSPRSGDLSVYWYQQSLDQGLQFLIQYYNGEERAKGNILERFSAQQFPDLHSELNLSSLELGDSALYFCASSQQLALDEQFFGPGTRLTVL.

CDR3 sequence reads: CASSLELAGTYEQYF. The CDR3 bases are TGTGCCAGCAGCTTAGAACTAGCGGGAACCTACGAGCAGTACTTC. The chain uses TRBV7-8 and TRBJ2-7; 10 nucleotides agree with TRBD2. There are 15 residues in the CDR3. Losses at the gene ends were 1 base for V and 2 bases for J; bases not matched to a gene: 2. Germline V gene lookup returns CDR1 SGHVS and CDR2 FQNEAQ.

The CDR3 DNA is TGTGCCAGCAGCTTAGGGGGAACAGTCTCCTACGAGCAGTACTTC. Encoded protein: CASSLGGTVSYEQYF. This sequence joins TRBV7-9 and TRBJ2-7; the D is unclear. This CDR3 region has 15 residues. The V end lost 1 base, the J end lost 0 bases, and 10 bases lay between the germline ends. Germline CDR1 SEHNR, CDR2 FQNEAQ (reference sequence).